This T cell receptor beta chain was recovered during a study of blood T cell repertoires in COVID-19 (dated by TCRdb to about 2020). Notes on the research overall: Samples from collaborators originated in the United States, Italy and Spain and spanned both the acute and convalescent phases of COVID-19. The dataset comprised deeply sampled blood TCRbeta repertoires from subjects exposed to, actively infected with, or recovered from COVID-19. The samples were drawn from the first 160 participants of the ongoing ImmuneRACE study and from some 1,300 subjects provided by 6 global collaborators. Where HLA class I and class II types were available, the types were taken from metadata supplied by the sample provider, not from assay-based typing. The prospective study material was composed of cDNA or gDNA derived from T cells, B-cell-depleted T cells, or PBMCs. The repertoires were made available in a free public database intended to serve as a resource for research on the immune response to SARS-CoV-2. A de-identified subject ID, COVID-19 status, age in years and sex were almost always included in the sample metadata. Findings and caveats that apply to the study as a whole: The amount of clinical and demographic metadata varied by source and participant and was provided uncurated.

Looking up the germline V gene (reference sequence) yields CDR1 LGHDT and CDR2 YNNKEL. At the junction V is shortened by 3 bases and J by 2 bases; bases outside the gene matches: 4. Reading from cysteine to phenylalanine, the CDR3 counts 15 amino acids. Only the CDR3 DNA is retained, 45 bases long and in frame from the first base. The immunoSEQ Assay, a bias-controlled multiplex PCR, was used to amplify TCRbeta CDR3 regions from genomic DNA. The study's processing was this. The number of nucleated cells in each sample was estimated by amplification of reference gene primers within the assay. Sequence reads were collapsed and filtered to measure the absolute abundance of every unique TCRbeta CDR3 rearrangement. For each sample, productive Simpson clonality was calculated as the square root of Simpson's diversity index over productive rearrangements. TCRdb took this table from immuneACCESS and kept in-frame rearrangements with V and J called. Such tables lack part of the clones; where checked against another copy, unresolved V genes explain under half of the gap, and the rest is unexplained. From that table come the V and J calls and clone size; the DNA was used to work out D and trimming. The sample data list 64,000 or so clones, and roughly 80% of these were observed just once. The biggest ten clones account for roughly an eighth of the sample.

Each collaborating institution followed its own protocols to collect whole blood in K2EDTA tubes. For TCRbeta analysis, collaborators shipped samples as frozen whole blood, isolated PBMCs, or DNA extracted from either of those sample types. As for this clone: Its antigen is still unknown. The record has no base qualities; no much larger clone is one base away.

The clonotype comes from an older man with acute or convalescent COVID-19. The chain is encoded by TRBV3-1 (or the pseudogene TRBV3-2) joined to TRBJ1-5; TRBD1 fits 7 bases in the junction. Sequenced material: peripheral blood. The sequenced DNA is TGTGCCAGCAGCCACGGCAGGGGGGGCAATCAGCCCCAGCATTTT. Translated, this is CASSHGRGGNQPQHF.